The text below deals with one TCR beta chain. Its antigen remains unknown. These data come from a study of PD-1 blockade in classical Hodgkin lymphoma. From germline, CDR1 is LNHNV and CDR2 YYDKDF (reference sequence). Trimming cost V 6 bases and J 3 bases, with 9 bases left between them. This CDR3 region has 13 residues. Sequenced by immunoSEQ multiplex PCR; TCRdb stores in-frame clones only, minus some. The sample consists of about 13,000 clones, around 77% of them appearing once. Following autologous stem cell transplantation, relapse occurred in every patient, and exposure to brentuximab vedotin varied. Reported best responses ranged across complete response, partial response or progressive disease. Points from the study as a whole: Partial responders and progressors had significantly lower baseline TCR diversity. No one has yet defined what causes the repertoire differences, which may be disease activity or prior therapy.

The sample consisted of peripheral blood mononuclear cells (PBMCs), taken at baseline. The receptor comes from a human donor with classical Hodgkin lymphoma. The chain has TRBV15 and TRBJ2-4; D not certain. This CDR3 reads CATSIGDKNIQYF. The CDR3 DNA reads TGTGCCACCAGTATAGGAGACAAAAACATTCAGTACTTC.